This TCR beta chain comes out of a study of PD-1 blockade in mismatch repair-deficient tumors. Background on the study: All were previously treated, progressing patients with 11 to 13 mismatch repair-deficient cancer types.

Profiled with immunoSEQ multiplex PCR; TCRdb holds only in-frame clones, not every one. This repertoire shows approximately 50,000 clones, roughly 75% found once; its top ten account for approximately 3.2%. This clone occurred once. With 4 bases clipped from V and 6 bases from J, the junction kept 9 bases outside the gene matches. Germline V gene lookup returns CDR1 SGHTA and CDR2 FQGTGA. This CDR3 has 16 amino acids. J is TRBJ2-2 and V is TRBV7-3, with TRBD1 matching 9 bases. The clonotype was recovered from an adult with mismatch repair-deficient cancer. Here the sequenced sample was peripheral blood, taken 4 weeks after starting pembrolizumab. CDR3 region: CASSSTGTGISGELFF. CDR3 coding DNA: TGTGCCAGCAGCTCAACCGGGACAGGGATCTCCGGGGAGCTGTTTTTT.